This entry lists 11 T cell receptor beta chains sequenced from one sample in a study of blood T cells in healthy people across ages (dated by TCRdb to about 2015). The library relied on 5' RACE. Instrument used: Illumina HiSeq 2500. A second 7 to 11 cycle PCR used a sample-barcoded 5' primer and a J-beta primer mix. The public sequencing data were trimmed at Q25 with fastp and processed into clonotypes with MiXCR by TCRdb, which kept only in-frame beta chains. One record per CDR3 amino acid sequence lists the most common genes and DNA. In this sample the table shows about 930,000 distinct CDR3 sequences, roughly 29% of which occur a single time. The ten top clones hold 10% to 13% of the sample. These sequences were also reported in another study, on T cells of mothers and their children.

Sample: blood. The origin of the receptors is a woman in her forties in good health.

J is TRBJ2-2 and V is TRBV4-2; D is perhaps TRBD1 (6 bases). The V gene lost 2 bases and the J gene lost 3 bases, with 10 bases spanning the gap. CDR3 length: 15 residues. Per the germline V gene, CDR1 is LGHNA and CDR2 is YNFKEQ. The CDR3 DNA follows: TGTGCCAGCAGCCAACCAGGGACATACACCGGGGAGCTGTTTTTT. It codes for CASSQPGTYTGELFF.

This sequence joins TRBV12-3 or TRBV12-4 and TRBJ2-1; 7 bases line up with TRBD2. The CDR3 length is 15 residues. V gave up 6 bases and J gave up 3 bases; unmatched junction bases: 8. CDR3 bases: TGTGCCAGCAGGCGTGGAACGGGGGGCTACAATGAGCAGTTCTTC. This sequence encodes CASRRGTGGYNEQFF.

The V and J genes are TRBV12-3 or TRBV12-4 and TRBJ1-3; no definite D call. V lost 8 bases to trimming and J lost 4 bases, with 15 bases between them. The CDR3 loop spans 14 amino acids. The CDR3 DNA is TGTGCCAGCTCCAATGGTCGTTTGGGAAACACCATATATTTT. It yields the protein CASSNGRLGNTIYF.

The V and J genes are TRBV18 and TRBJ1-3; D uncertain. Looked up from germline, CDR1 is KGHSH and CDR2 is LQKENI. V lost 6 bases, J lost 0 bases, and 9 bases lay in between. The length of the CDR3 is 14 residues. For the CDR3, the DNA is TGTGCCAGCTCGCCCCAGAGCTCTGGAAACACCATATATTTT. It translates to CASSPQSSGNTIYF.

The chain carries TRBV4-1 and TRBJ2-2; D gene uncertain. There are 16 residues in the CDR3. Germline V gene sequence: CDR1 MGHRA, CDR2 YSYEKL. V was trimmed by 1 base and J by 0 bases, leaving 9 bases between them. CDR3 sequence reads: CASSQVSTTNTGELFF. As DNA, the CDR3 is TGCGCCAGCAGCCAAGTCTCGACAACGAACACCGGGGAGCTGTTTTTT.

This clonotype showed up just a few times. The rearrangement uses TRBV5-1 and TRBJ2-1; 11 bases agree with TRBD2. CDR3 length equals 17 residues. Trimming took 9 bases from V and 0 from J; bases not matched to a gene: 11. Germline lookup yields CDR1 SGHRS and CDR2 YFSETQ. The CDR3 DNA reads TGCGCCACCGCTCGGGGTAGCGGGGGGGTCTCCTACAATGAGCAGTTCTTC. It encodes CATARGSGGVSYNEQFF.

In the case of this clonotype: A read error is possible here, since a much larger clone lies one base away. The CDR3 DNA reads as TGCAGTGCTAGTTCCCCCGGAAGGGAGACCCAGTACTTC. Translated: CSASSPGRETQYF. The V gene is TRBV20-1, the J gene TRBJ2-7; D is unclear. The J call may be in error: the DNA end matches TRBJ2-5 better. Germline values: CDR1 DFQATT, CDR2 SNEGSKA (reference sequence). The CDR3 covers 13 residues.

As to this clonotype: A read error may explain this, as a much larger clone is one base away. The rearrangement joins TRBV7-2 to TRBJ2-1; D possibly corresponds to TRBD1 (6 bases). The CDR3 has 14 amino acids. Germline V gives CDR1 SGHTA, CDR2 FQGNSA. CDR3 sequence reads: CACSLMPGEGEQFF. CDR3 bases: TGTGCCTGCAGCTTAATGCCAGGGGAAGGTGAGCAGTTCTTC.

This clonotype came up once. A much bigger clone sits one base away, suggesting this may be a read error. This is likely a read error, given that the CDR3 carries no conserved phenylalanine or tryptophan at its end. The chain uses TRBV12-3 or TRBV12-4 and TRBJ2-5, with 7 bases matching TRBD2. The CDR3 contains 13 residues. Trimming removed 6 bases from V and 3 bases from J; junction bases left unmatched: 4. CDR3 bases: TGTGCCAGCAGCCCCCGGGAGGAAGAGACCCAGTACTGC. Translation: CASSPREEETQYC.

This clonotype was found a few times. This may arise from a read error, as a much more abundant clone is one base away. The chain combines TRBV6-6 with TRBJ2-5; a possible D gene is TRBD2 (5 bases). The J call may be wrong; the DNA end is better matched by TRBJ2-7. The CDR3 runs 12 residues. The germline gives CDR1 MNHNY, CDR2 SVGAGI (reference sequence). In DNA, the CDR3 is TGTGCCAGCAGGACGGGATCCGCCGAGCAGTACTTC. The encoded protein is CASRTGSAEQYF.

Many counts were recorded for this clonotype. The chain has TRBV4-3 and TRBJ2-5; TRBD2 agrees at 7 bases. Germline V lookup: CDR1 LGHNA, CDR2 YSLEER. V dropped 6 bases and J dropped 5; count of bases not matched to a gene: 9. The CDR3 runs to 14 residues. This chain's CDR3 is CASSPTSLGETQYF. CDR3 sequence (DNA): TGCGCCAGCAGTCCGACTAGCCTAGGGGAGACCCAGTACTTC.